The present entry profiles one TCR beta chain with its context. Its recognized antigen is unknown. Qualities for individual bases were not recorded, and no much larger clone is one base off. Libraries were prepared through the immunoSEQ multiplex PCR assay. A mixture of 60 forward primers for TCR Vbeta segments and 13 reverse primers for TCR Jbeta segments was used in the multiplex PCR. A multiplex PCR assay on genomic DNA amplified the CDR3 region of rearranged TCR beta genes. The Illumina HiSeq System was used to sequence the amplified TCR beta libraries as 87-base-pair reads. In the authors' own workflow: In a later analysis, tens of millions of unique TCR beta chains were counted across the approximately 640 repertoires, and roughly 11 million of these chains were shared by at least two donors. Raw reads were error-corrected and collapsed into unique sequences by a nearest-neighbor algorithm in which closely related sequences were merged to remove PCR and sequencing errors. V, D and J gene segments were assigned by aligning CDR3 sequences to IMGT reference sequences. Each retained sequence needed at least a six-nucleotide match to both a V gene segment and a J gene segment. A rearrangement was called productive if the CDR3 had no stop codons and remained in frame with V and J, and every other rearrangement was called non-productive. CDR3 was defined according to IMGT convention as the region running from the second conserved V-encoded cysteine to the conserved J-encoded phenylalanine. The earlier analysis of some 600 of the donors excluded sequences that lacked an unambiguous match to a single V gene segment. An earlier analysis of 450 to 650 of the donors called V segments functional above 56.7% productive rearrangements and segregating when the between-donor standard deviation exceeded 5%. A statistical classification framework was built to diagnose cytomegalovirus status from the catalog of TCR beta chain sequences. In a later analysis, TCR nucleotide sequences were compared against IMGT/GENE-DB human TR gene sequences so that V and J genes could be assigned. In a later analysis, CDR3 sequences and most-parsimonious VDJ recombination scenarios were assigned using the TCRdist pipeline. In a later analysis, each TCR beta chain was defined by its CDR3 amino acid sequence together with its V-gene family, and reads lacking a unique V-gene family were excluded. A later analysis removed roughly 590 highly shared, low-generation-probability nucleotide sequences to deal with suspected cross-contamination and a sequencing artifact. In a later analysis, a clonal expansion index for each public chain was calculated from normalized within-repertoire ranks of inferred template counts. Generation probabilities in a later analysis came from a VDJ recombination model fitted to out-of-frame rearrangements, and those results were checked against IGoR. In a later analysis, hypergeometric tests were used to score TCR-TCR, TCR-HLA and TCR-CMV co-occurrence, with a repertoire-size bias correction applied to TCR pairs. A later analysis estimated false discovery rates by permuting HLA or CMV assignments 20 times. In a later analysis, co-occurring TCRs were grouped with DBSCAN, and TCRdist sequence similarity was added when clustering was performed within HLA-allele-positive subsets. For co-occurrence clustering, repertoires with fewer than 30,000 or more than 120,000 public chains were excluded, along with four or five repertoires with anomalous nucleotide sharing. The immuneACCESS repertoire file appears here via TCRdb, limited to in-frame rearrangements. These files lack a portion of the clones; in checked studies, under half of the deficit traces to unresolved V genes, and the cause of the others is not known. V, J and clone size derive from that table, while D and trimming were established from the DNA sequence. The sample contains 150,000 to 200,000 clones, around 79% of them found a single time. The ten largest clones take up around 2.8% of the sample.

There are 14 amino acids in the CDR3, from cysteine to phenylalanine inclusive. Of the read, only the CDR3 DNA is kept; its 42 bases are in frame from base 1. Based on the germline V gene, the CDR1 and CDR2 sequences are SGHRS and YFSETQ. V loses 0 bases at its end and J loses 6 bases; junction bases beyond the gene matches: 2. The data were obtained in a study of cytomegalovirus exposure and HLA in healthy donors (dated by TCRdb to about 2017). With respect to the entire study: An earlier analysis of some 600 of the donors reported 250 to 350 Gb of sequence data and about 120 million unique TCR beta sequences obtained from 150 million to 200 million T cells. An early release covering more than 500 HLA-typed donors comprised approximately 290 gigabases of sequencing data and 65 million to 100 million unique TCR sequences. Of the 398 genotyped donors, more than 75% were placed in the genetic ancestry cluster associated with self-reported Caucasian donors. The aim of the study was to test whether cataloging public T cell receptors could identify signatures of past pathogen exposure. Using immunosequencing, the study profiled T cell repertoires from fewer than 850 subjects and related those repertoires to cytomegalovirus serostatus. A separate validation cohort of 90 to 150 different subjects was used in addition to the roughly 670-subject first cohort. High-throughput TCR immunosequencing, statistical association of individual TCRs with disease status, and machine learning were combined to predict cytomegalovirus infection status. To study patterns of TCR occurrence, a later analysis re-analyzed previously published TCR beta repertoires from 700 or so donors and added high-resolution HLA genotyping. Rather than drawing on any new phenotypic data, the later analysis identified candidate immune exposures from TCR beta sequences and the way those sequences occurred across donors. In an earlier analysis of 587 of the donors, high-throughput TCR beta sequencing was used to judge whether each TCR beta V gene segment behaved as functional or pseudogenic. Alongside the repertoire data, information on donor age, sex, ethnicity and CMV serostatus was compiled. In a later genetic analysis, genome-wide SNP genotypes for about three fifths of the roughly 670 donors were used, and that subset was treated as a discovery cohort. Every repertoire in the discovery cohort had been generated on one and the same sequencing platform. Class I and class II HLA loci were covered by the typing at four-digit resolution. Typing coverage varied by locus: roughly 620-640 donors for A, B, C, DRB1 and DQB1; roughly 500 for DQA1; approximately 570 for DPA1; approximately 470 for DPB1. A handful of DR-DQ haplotypes were handled as single units for association and clustering because linkage in the cohort was strong. On average, roughly 250,000 unique TCR beta nucleotide sequences were sequenced per donor among fewer than 500 genotyped donors of the cohort, with 15% to 20% of those sequences being non-productive. General findings and caveats noted by the study authors: The study listed approximately 150 TCR beta chains as associated with cytomegalovirus. Strong co-occurrence of HLA alleles, especially DR and DQ, made assigning TCR associations to individual alleles difficult. In this cohort, only TCR beta chains were sequenced, and detectable features were limited by the absence of alpha or paired-chain data. According to a later genetic analysis, donors in an Asian-associated ancestry cluster had fewer N-insertions in productive TCRs than the roughly 700-donor mean. The only immune exposure information available for the cohort was CMV serostatus. The classifier was reported to diagnose cytomegalovirus status with high specificity and sensitivity in both the original cohort and the validation cohort. Most TCR sequences were seen in very few donors, while some public TCRs were found in many individuals. At a false discovery rate of 0.05, a later analysis linked 15,000 to 20,000 TCR beta sequences to specific HLA alleles. A further reported finding was that TCR beta sequences accurately predicted the HLA-A and HLA-B alleles for most subjects in the first cohort. The earlier analysis of 450 to 700 of the donors excluded about 16 rarely observed V segments, including chromosome 9 orphons, because counts were too low. Compared with equally common non-associated chains, HLA-associated TCR beta chains in a later analysis were more clonally expanded and had lower generation probabilities. Some IMGT-functional V segments, including TRBV6-2 and TRBV6-3, could not be distinguished by the 87-base-pair reads and were therefore excluded. Correlated functional status among segregating V segments might be attributable to linkage disequilibrium, but an unknown experimental factor could not be ruled out. An earlier analysis of roughly 570 of the donors showed that most TCR beta V segments appeared in productive rearrangements either about 90% or about 30% of the time, which broadly matched IMGT annotations. In vitro tests confirmed that a few of the cytomegalovirus-associated TCR beta chains recognize cytomegalovirus antigens. According to the authors, the approach could potentially be generalized to other disease states and immunological phenotypes. Because some donors lacked HLA typing at each locus, the association tests relied only on the typed subset. A cluster of highly shared sequence variants was judged likely to be a technical artifact of the sequencing pipeline. According to a later analysis, parvovirus B19, influenza, CMV and Epstein-Barr virus appeared linked to several top co-occurrence clusters. According to a later analysis, most CMV-associated TCR beta chains appeared to be HLA-restricted, and the HLA associations seemed to be driven largely by CMV exposure. Presence/absence analyses assumed roughly uniform sequencing depth across donors, an assumption that may not hold. In a later analysis, TCR association rates were found to vary across HLA loci, with the most associated TCRs seen for DRB1 alleles and the fewest for HLA-C alleles. In a later genetic analysis, a missense DCLRE1C variant was associated with V-gene and J-gene trimming of TCR beta chains, and the association was replicated in an independent cohort.

The cohort was made up of roughly 670 healthy bone marrow donors. All cohort members were sampled while nominally healthy, although unrecorded immune exposures were likely present. The donor was CMV seropositive and was included in the group of 250 to 300 seropositive cohort members. A peripheral blood sample was collected from each donor, and TCR beta sequencing was performed on peripheral blood mononuclear cells. The Qiagen DNeasy Blood Extraction Kit was used to extract genomic DNA from the blood cell samples. The sequence is built from TRBV5-1 and TRBJ1-2, with TRBD1 identical over 10 junction bases. This receptor was taken from a woman aged 40 to 50 in good health and CMV-seropositive. The sequenced sample consisted of PBMCs. The CDR3 protein: CASSLVDRGNGYTF. The DNA reads TGCGCCAGCAGCTTGGTGGACAGGGGGAATGGCTACACCTTC.